This T cell receptor beta chain was identified in a study of T cells in narcolepsy. Study-wide background: Patients with NT1 or NT2 and healthy control donors were enrolled.

Sequencing used immunoSEQ multiplex PCR; TCRdb keeps in-frame clones, though not all of them. This sample has some 35,000 clones, with approximately 80% found just once. V gave up 6 bases and J gave up 7 bases, with 9 bases separating them. The CDR3 is 11 residues long. The germline V gene encodes CDR1 MNHEY and CDR2 SVGAGI. General study findings and limits: HCRT-specific and TRIB2-specific autoreactive clonotypes appeared among same-patient CSF and blood CD4+ clonotypes. Autoreactive clonotypes reportedly recurred in blood of same and different patients, not controls. Autoreactive clone sequences were missing from some blood memory CD4+ repertoires.

Regarding this clone: Its antigen is currently unknown.

The receptor was derived from a human donor in good health. The V and J genes are TRBV6-5 and TRBJ1-1; D is uncertain. The specimen sequenced was memory (CD45RA-) CD4+ T cells from blood. In DNA form, the CDR3 reads TGTGCCAGCAGCATAGGTGGTGAAGCTTTCTTT. It is translated as CASSIGGEAFF.